This T cell receptor beta chain emerged from a study of blood T cell repertoires in COVID-19. In the source study's methods: Reference gene primer amplification gave nucleated cell count estimates. The method was immunoSEQ multiplex PCR; TCRdb's version includes in-frame clones alone and lacks a portion of them. V, J and clone size derive from that table, while D and trimming were established from the DNA sequence. The table lists tens of thousands of clones, roughly 80% of them singletons. V lost 4 bases to trimming and J lost 3 bases, with 7 bases between them. The CDR3 runs to 13 residues. Germline lookup yields CDR1 SGHNT and CDR2 YYREEE (reference sequence).

The sample comprised peripheral blood. The TCR comes from a human donor in a cohort sampled during active COVID-19. The chain uses TRBV5-4 and TRBJ2-2; D not resolved. The CDR3 loop reads CASSREYTGELFF. The CDR3 bases are TGTGCCAGCAGCCGCGAGTACACCGGGGAGCTGTTTTTT.